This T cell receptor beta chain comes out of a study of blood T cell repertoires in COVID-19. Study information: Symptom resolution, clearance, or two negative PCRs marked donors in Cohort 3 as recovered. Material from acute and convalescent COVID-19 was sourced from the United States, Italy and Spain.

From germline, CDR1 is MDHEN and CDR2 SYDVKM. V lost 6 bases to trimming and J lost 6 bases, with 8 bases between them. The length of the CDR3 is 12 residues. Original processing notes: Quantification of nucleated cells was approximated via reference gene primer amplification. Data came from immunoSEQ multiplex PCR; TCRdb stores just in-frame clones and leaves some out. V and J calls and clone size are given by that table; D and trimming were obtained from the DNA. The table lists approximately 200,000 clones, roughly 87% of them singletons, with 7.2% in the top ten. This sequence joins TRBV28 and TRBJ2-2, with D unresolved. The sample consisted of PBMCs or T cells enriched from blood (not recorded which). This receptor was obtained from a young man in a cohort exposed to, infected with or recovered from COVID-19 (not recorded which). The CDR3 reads CASSLGSGELFF. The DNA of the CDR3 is TGTGCCAGCAGCCTAGGCTCCGGGGAGCTGTTTTTT. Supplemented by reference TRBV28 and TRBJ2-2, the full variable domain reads DVKVTQSSRYLVKRTGEKVFLECVQDMDHENMFWYRQDPGLGLRLIYFSYDVKMKEKGDIPEGYSVSREKKERFSLILESASTNQTSMYLCASSLGSGELFFGEGSRLTVL.